This T cell receptor (beta chain) was obtained from a study of T cells in Graves' hyperthyroidism and ophthalmopathy. The CDR3 regions of TCR beta were amplified from RNA transcripts. The TCR CDR3 was amplified in a first-round RT-PCR using the HTBI primer set. TCRdb re-derived calls from the multiplex PCR reads in MiXCR, one entry per CDR3 protein. The sample carries over 300,000 distinct CDR3 sequences, around 15% recorded once. The CDR3 spans 18 residues. Germline values: CDR1 DFQATT, CDR2 SNEGSKA (reference sequence). Trimming cost V 6 bases and J 2 bases; bases outside gene matches: 15. This clonotype has at least ten counts.

The sample was blood. The J gene is TRBJ2-5, the V gene TRBV20-1, with 13 positions matching TRBD2. This TCR was sampled from a woman in her forties with Graves' ophthalmopathy. The CDR3 DNA is TGCAGTGCCCCGCCCCTACGGACTAGCGGGGGCACACAAGAGACCCAGTACTTC. Translated, it gives CSAPPLRTSGGTQETQYF.